This entry is about one T cell receptor beta chain. Nominal health characterized the donors when sampled, though unrecorded immune exposures were likely. These data originate in a study of cytomegalovirus exposure and HLA in healthy donors. The CDR3 is made up of 16 amino acids. The V gene end was trimmed by 5 bases and the J gene end by 4 bases; junction bases not matched to a gene: 13. Germline V gene lookup returns CDR1 SGHTA and CDR2 FQGNSA. Both 60 Vbeta primers and 13 Jbeta primers went into the PCR. In the original workflow: Roughly 11 million shared chains were among the 80 million or so unique TCR beta chains that a later analysis counted. Produced via immunoSEQ multiplex PCR; TCRdb's table is partial and in-frame only. From that table come the V and J calls and clone size; the DNA was used to work out D and trimming. The sample has fewer than 250,000 clones; about 74% are singletons.

The chain joins TRBV7-2 to TRBJ2-5; 7 bases are a match to TRBD2. Sequenced: PBMCs. The source is a man between 40 and 49 years old in good health and CMV-seronegative. The CDR3 sequence: CASSPRRLAVGETQYF. The CDR3, as DNA: TGTGCCAGCAGCCCAAGGCGGCTAGCGGTAGGAGAGACCCAGTACTTC.